Below, 21 T cell receptor beta chains from the same sample are listed, as sequenced in a study of identical twins. TCRdb used MiXCR to reprocess the 5' RACE reads, holding one entry per CDR3 protein. Of about 200,000 distinct CDR3 sequences listed, roughly 10% were seen once; the top ten hold 10%. The sample consisted of memory T cells sorted from blood. Source of these receptors: a man aged 45 to 65 in good health.

This chain joins TRBV28 and TRBJ2-1, with TRBD1 identical over 7 bases. This CDR3 is built from 14 residues. The germline CDR1 and CDR2 sequences are MDHEN and SYDVKM. V was clipped by 2 bases and J by 7 bases; unmatched bases: 5. CDR3 amino acids: CASSLGTVLNEQFF. In nucleotides, the CDR3 is TGTGCCAGCAGTTTAGGGACAGTTTTAAATGAGCAGTTCTTC.

This clonotype has only a few counts. The CDR3 here is CATSLGAGGGLNEQFF. In DNA form, the CDR3 reads TGTGCCACCAGCCTCGGGGCAGGGGGAGGTTTGAATGAGCAGTTCTTC. The gene calls are TRBV15 and TRBJ2-1; the D gene is possibly TRBD1 (7 bases). V was trimmed by 5 bases and J by 7 bases, leaving 21 bases between them. CDR3 length equals 16 residues. Per germline, CDR1 LNHNV and CDR2 YYDKDF (reference sequence).

J is TRBJ2-1 and V is TRBV3-1; tentative D call: TRBD1 (5 bases). Germline values: CDR1 LGHDT, CDR2 YNNKEL (reference sequence). Trimming removed 6 bases from V and 0 bases from J, with 9 bases in between. The CDR3 runs to 14 residues. CDR3 sequence reads: CASRDTSSYNEQFF. The CDR3 DNA reads as TGTGCCAGCAGGGACACGAGCTCCTACAATGAGCAGTTCTTC.

This clonotype was picked up a small number of times. The chain joins TRBV12-3 or TRBV12-4 to TRBJ2-1; D is possibly TRBD2 (6 bases). This CDR3 has 15 residues. V was shortened by 6 bases and J by 4 bases, with 16 bases between the two germline ends. The CDR3 spells CASRLRDSIYNEQFF. For the CDR3, the DNA is TGTGCCAGCAGACTCCGGGACTCCATTTACAATGAGCAGTTCTTC.

This clonotype was seen many times. This chain uses TRBV20-1 with TRBJ2-7; 14 bases agree with TRBD2. The CDR3 is 15 amino acids. Trimming removed 6 bases from V and 3 bases from J; junction bases left unmatched: 7. The germline V gene has CDR1 DFQATT and CDR2 SNEGSKA (reference sequence). The CDR3 loop is CSAPGLAGGLYEQYF. CDR3 bases: TGCAGTGCGCCCGGACTAGCGGGAGGACTCTACGAGCAGTACTTC.

This clonotype was observed many times. This chain joins TRBV4-2 and TRBJ1-5; the D gene is possibly TRBD1 (6 bases). The CDR3 spans 13 residues. V was pared by 8 bases and J by 4 bases, with 12 bases between. The germline CDR1 and CDR2 sequences are LGHNA and YNFKEQ. In nucleotides, the CDR3 is TGTGCCAGCGGAAGGACAGTAAATCAGCCCCAGCATTTT. Its translation is CASGRTVNQPQHF.

The J gene is TRBJ2-1, the V gene TRBV9; the D gene is possibly TRBD1 (5 bases). V was trimmed by 4 bases and J by 15 bases, leaving 17 bases between them. The germline V gene has CDR1 SGDLS and CDR2 YYNGEE. The CDR3 is made up of 12 amino acids. This CDR3 reads CASSPSDRGLFF. The DNA of the CDR3 is TGTGCCAGCAGCCCGAGTGACAGAGGTCTGTTCTTC.

This clonotype was detected a few times. V usage is TRBV20-1 and J usage is TRBJ2-5; 8 bases agree with TRBD2. The CDR3 has 15 amino acids. V shed 1 base and J 0 bases; nucleotides not matched to a gene: 4. CDR1 is DFQATT, CDR2 SNEGSKA, per germline (reference sequence). In DNA form, the CDR3 reads TGCAGTGCTAGAGTTACGGGGGGGTACCAAGAGACCCAGTACTTC. It translates to CSARVTGGYQETQYF.

The rearrangement links TRBV10-3 to TRBJ2-3; D ambiguous. Germline assignment: CDR1 ENHRY and CDR2 SYGVKD. The CDR3 is made up of 12 amino acids. Trimming stripped 10 bases from V and 4 bases from J, with 12 bases between. The CDR3 is CATLGDSDTQYF. The DNA for the CDR3 is TGTGCCACCTTGGGCGATTCAGATACGCAGTATTTT.

At least ten counts were recorded for this clonotype. The chain carries TRBV4-3 and TRBJ2-1, with no clear D. The ends were cut back, 3 bases at V and 8 bases at J, with 14 bases in the middle. In germline, CDR1 is LGHNA, CDR2 YSLEER. The CDR3 contains 14 residues. The CDR3 protein is CASSQELKAHEQFF. For the CDR3, the DNA is TGCGCCAGCAGCCAGGAGCTCAAAGCCCATGAGCAGTTCTTC.

This clonotype was recorded many times. The chain uses TRBV4-3 and TRBJ2-7, with D hard to call. Trimming removed 0 bases at V and 6 bases at J, with 21 bases between. The germline gives CDR1 LGHNA, CDR2 YSLEER. This CDR3 region has 17 residues. The CDR3 reads CASSQDLDVAIKREQYF. Written as DNA, the CDR3 is TGCGCCAGCAGCCAAGATCTCGATGTAGCAATTAAACGCGAGCAGTACTTC.

The table lists this clonotype with a few counts. The V gene is TRBV6-5, the J gene TRBJ1-4, with D perhaps TRBD1 (5 bases). V lost 6 bases, J lost 9 bases, and 11 bases lay in between. Germline V gene lookup returns CDR1 MNHEY and CDR2 SVGAGI. The CDR3 has 12 amino acids. The CDR3 is CASRRDEKKLFF. The DNA for the CDR3 is TGTGCCAGCAGGCGGGACGAGAAAAAACTGTTTTTT.

This clonotype was seen a handful of times. The J gene is TRBJ2-7, the V gene TRBV20-1; tentative D call: TRBD1 (6 bases). This CDR3 has 14 residues. The germline gives CDR1 DFQATT, CDR2 SNEGSKA (reference sequence). Deletions cut 5 bases from V and 2 bases from J, with 16 bases between. This CDR3 reads CSAGGGTLTYEQYF. The CDR3 DNA reads as TGCAGTGCTGGCGGTGGGACACTAACCTACGAGCAGTACTTC.

The rearrangement joins TRBV27 to TRBJ1-2, with unresolved D. The CDR3 contains 12 residues. V lost 5 bases and J lost 2, with 6 bases in between. Germline CDR1 is MNHEY and CDR2 is SMNVEV (reference sequence). CDR3 bases: TGTGCCAGCAGTACCGGGAACTATGGCTACACCTTC. Encoded protein: CASSTGNYGYTF.

This clonotype was recorded many times. The genes are TRBV20-1 and TRBJ2-1; 8 nucleotides line up with TRBD2. The CDR3 spans 15 residues. J gave up 8 bases and V 6 bases, and 15 bases lay outside the gene matches. Germline V gene data show CDR1 as DFQATT and CDR2 as SNEGSKA (reference sequence). This CDR3 is CSAQPGLDVQYEQFF. CDR3 bases: TGCAGTGCGCAACCGGGACTAGATGTTCAATATGAGCAGTTCTTC.

The V call is TRBV20-1, the J call TRBJ2-3; 12 bases are shared with TRBD2. The V and J ends lost 5 bases and 7 bases, in that order; junction bases with no gene match: 19. Germline V gives CDR1 DFQATT, CDR2 SNEGSKA (reference sequence). The CDR3 runs to 18 residues. The CDR3 sequence: CSAPPYLAGGPRVNTQYF. The CDR3 region has the DNA TGCAGTGCTCCCCCCTATCTAGCGGGAGGGCCGCGGGTAAATACGCAGTATTTT.

In its sample, this clonotype was seen a few times. V is TRBV28 and J is TRBJ2-7; D is possibly TRBD1 (5 bases). Germline-derived CDR1 and CDR2 are MDHEN and SYDVKM. The V end lost 6 bases, the J end lost 9 bases, and 18 bases lay between the germline ends. CDR3 size: 13 residues. CDR3 DNA: TGTGCCAGCAGCCTCTTTGAAAGGGGTAGGCAGTACTTC. Translating gives CASSLFERGRQYF.

The J gene is TRBJ2-3, the V gene TRBV7-6, with 8 bases that match TRBD1. Germline loops: CDR1 SGHVS, CDR2 FNYEAQ. With V trimmed by 3 bases and J by 9 bases, 8 bases remained unmatched. CDR3 length: 14 amino acids. The DNA of the CDR3 is TGTGCCAGCAGCTTTCCCGGGACAGGAGGCACGCAGTATTTT. Translated: CASSFPGTGGTQYF.

V and J are TRBV5-1 and TRBJ2-5; D gene unclear. There are 13 residues in the CDR3. CDR1 SGHRS and CDR2 YFSETQ come from the germline V gene. V shed 3 bases and J shed 4 bases, with 10 bases lying between them. CDR3 residues: CASSYHPGETQYF. CDR3 DNA: TGCGCCAGCAGCTACCACCCCGGAGAGACCCAGTACTTC.

In its sample, this clonotype was seen many times. V is TRBV7-9 and J is TRBJ2-1; 11 bases are a match to TRBD2. The ends lost 4 bases at V and 6 bases at J; junction bases unmatched: 2. CDR3 length: 14 amino acids. The germline V gene encodes CDR1 SEHNR and CDR2 FQNEAQ (reference sequence). CDR3 in amino acids: CASSYGLAGNEQFF. DNA of the CDR3: TGTGCCAGCAGCTACGGACTAGCGGGCAATGAGCAGTTCTTC. The variable domain in full, with the rest retrieved from reference TRBV7-9 and TRBJ2-1, is DTGVSQNPRHKITKRGQNVTFRCDPISEHNRLYWYRQTLGQGPEFLTYFQNEAQLEKSRLLSDRFSAERPKGSFSTLEIQRTEQGDSAMYLCASSYGLAGNEQFFGPGTRLTVL.

The sample holds many counts of this clonotype. In nucleotides, the CDR3 is TGCAGTGCAGGCGCCTACGAGCAGTACTTC. Encoded protein: CSAGAYEQYF. The genes are TRBV20-1 and TRBJ2-7, with unresolved D. CDR3 length: 10 amino acids. Trimming took 6 bases from V and 2 from J, leaving 5 bases between them. Germline assignment: CDR1 DFQATT and CDR2 SNEGSKA (reference sequence).